This entry lists 15 T cell receptor beta chains sequenced from one sample in a study of blood T cell repertoires in COVID-19. Using immunoSEQ multiplex PCR, the repertoire was profiled, and TCRdb retains in-frame clones only, with some absent. The data hold about 210,000 clones, with 65% to 90% observed a single time. Input material: PBMCs or T cells enriched from blood (not recorded which). These receptor sequences come from a woman in her fifties or sixties with acute COVID-19.

This rearrangement joins TRBV5-6 to TRBJ2-7; no clear D. Deletions cut 5 bases from V and 5 bases from J, with 11 bases between. CDR3 length equals 12 residues. Germline CDR1 is SGHDT and CDR2 is YYEEEE. For the CDR3, the DNA is TGTGCCAGCAGGTCTAGGTACCACGAGCAGTACTTC. Translation: CASRSRYHEQYF.

The J gene is TRBJ1-2, the V gene TRBV7-9; D gene unclear. The length of the CDR3 is 16 residues. Trimming shortened V by 5 bases and J by 8 bases, and 24 bases separated the two germline ends. Germline V gives CDR1 SEHNR, CDR2 FQNEAQ (reference sequence). The DNA of the CDR3 is TGTGCCAGCAGCCCCGAACTAAATGGCCAAACGAAGGGCTACACCTTC. This gives the protein CASSPELNGQTKGYTF.

CDR3 bases: TGTGCCAGCAGTTACGGTGGGGCCCGAGAAAAACTGTTTTTT. Protein: CASSYGGAREKLFF. The rearrangement links TRBV6-6 to TRBJ1-4; D possibly corresponds to TRBD1 (5 bases). V lost 2 bases to trimming and J lost 8 bases, with 12 bases between them. The CDR3 extends over 14 amino acids. In germline, CDR1 is MNHNY, CDR2 SVGAGI (reference sequence).

J is TRBJ1-5 and V is TRBV3-1 (or the pseudogene TRBV3-2); D may be TRBD1 (5 bases). The ends were cut back, 1 base at V and 2 bases at J, with 18 bases in the middle. Germline V gene data show CDR1 as LGHDT and CDR2 as YNNKEL (reference sequence). The CDR3 contains 18 residues. The CDR3 sequence: CASSQASGKGSGNQPQHF. CDR3 DNA sequence: TGTGCCAGCAGCCAAGCATCAGGGAAAGGGTCTGGCAATCAGCCCCAGCATTTT.

The V call is TRBV20-1, the J call TRBJ2-5, with D perhaps assigned TRBD1 or TRBD2 (5 bases each). The V end was cut by 3 bases, the J end by 7 bases, with 21 bases between. The CDR3 runs to 15 residues. Germline V gives CDR1 DFQATT, CDR2 SNEGSKA (reference sequence). In nucleotides, the CDR3 is TGCAGTGCTAGTGGGGCTAGCTCGCTGGGAGTGACCCAGTACTTC. Its protein is CSASGASSLGVTQYF.

The table lists this clone with a few counts. CDR3 loop: CASSKDRTNSPLHF. As DNA, the CDR3 is TGTGCCAGCAGTAAGGACAGGACCAATTCACCCCTCCACTTT. V is TRBV6-6 and J is TRBJ1-6; 7 bases line up with TRBD1. Germline V gene data show CDR1 as MNHNY and CDR2 as SVGAGI (reference sequence). V lost 5 bases and J lost 7; bases outside the gene matches: 5. This CDR3 has 14 residues.

This chain connects TRBV29-1 to TRBJ2-1; D is unresolved. V shed 3 bases and J shed 7 bases, with 13 bases lying between them. CDR1 SQVTM and CDR2 ANQGSEA come from the germline V gene. The length of the CDR3 is 13 residues. The CDR3 DNA reads as TGCAGCGTTGACGAGTACTCCCTAAATGAGCAGTTCTTC. It is translated as CSVDEYSLNEQFF.

In this sample, this clone turned up once. The DNA for the CDR3 is TGCGCCAGCAGCCAAGATCGTACCAAGAAGAGGGTGTGGGAGCAGTTCTTC. Amino acid sequence: CASSQDRTKKRVWEQFF. The chain is built from TRBV4-3 and TRBJ2-1; D might be TRBD2 (5 bases). The CDR3 covers 17 residues. Germline lookup yields CDR1 LGHNA and CDR2 YSLEER. V dropped 0 bases and J dropped 10 bases, with 22 bases sitting between them.

V usage is TRBV7-2 and J usage is TRBJ2-3; 8 positions match TRBD2. Trimming took 0 bases from V and 3 from J; bases not matched to a gene: 2. This CDR3 is built from 15 residues. CDR1 and CDR2 from the germline V gene are SGHTA and FQGNSA. Written as DNA, the CDR3 is TGTGCCAGCAGCTTAGCGGGACTAGGGACAGATACGCAGTATTTT. It codes for CASSLAGLGTDTQYF.

This clone was observed once. The rearrangement uses TRBV19 and TRBJ2-1; the match to TRBD2 covers 11 bases. The CDR3 spans 15 residues. Germline V gives CDR1 LNHDA, CDR2 SQIVND (reference sequence). Trimming took 1 base from V and 7 from J; bases not matched to a gene: 3. CDR3 nucleotides: TGTGCCAGTAGTATAGCTAGCGGGGGGTGGAATGAGCAGTTCTTC. Its translation: CASSIASGGWNEQFF.

The rearrangement links TRBV7-2 to TRBJ2-7; TRBD2 matches at 10 bases. V shed 2 bases and J 4 bases; nucleotides not matched to a gene: 5. CDR3 length: 15 residues. Per germline, CDR1 SGHTA and CDR2 FQGNSA. The CDR3 loop reads CASSLRASGSYEQYF. The CDR3 region has the DNA TGTGCCAGCAGCTTACGGGCTAGCGGGAGTTACGAGCAGTACTTC.

The rearrangement joins TRBV4-3 to TRBJ2-3; no definite D call. The CDR3 consists of 14 residues. The V end lost 0 bases, the J end lost 2 bases, and 6 bases lay between the germline ends. Germline-derived CDR1 and CDR2 are LGHNA and YSLEER. The CDR3 region is CASSQDTNTDTQYF. In DNA form, the CDR3 reads TGCGCCAGCAGCCAAGATACAAACACAGATACGCAGTATTTT.

This chain connects TRBV5-5 to TRBJ1-5, with TRBD1 identical over 9 bases. This CDR3 has 15 residues. Germline loops: CDR1 SGHKS, CDR2 YYEKEE (reference sequence). V lost 3 bases to trimming and J lost 0 bases; unmatched junction nucleotides: 1. CDR3 in amino acids: CASSWGQGSNQPQHF. CDR3 bases: TGTGCCAGCAGCTGGGGACAGGGTAGCAATCAGCCCCAGCATTTT.

This sequence joins TRBV28 and TRBJ1-3, with TRBD1 as a possible D gene (6 bases). Germline CDR1 reads MDHEN; CDR2 reads SYDVKM. CDR3 length: 15 residues. Trimming shortened V by 6 bases and J by 1 base, and 13 bases separated the two germline ends. The CDR3 region is CASRPAGESGNTIYF. Here the CDR3 DNA reads TGTGCCAGCAGACCAGCAGGGGAATCTGGAAACACCATATATTTT.

CDR3 amino acids: CASSSGQPQHF. DNA for the CDR3: TGTGCCAGCAGCTCAGGGCAGCCCCAGCATTTT. V and J are TRBV28 and TRBJ1-5, with D possibly matching TRBD1 (5 bases). CDR1 is MDHEN, CDR2 SYDVKM, per germline. This CDR3 contains 11 residues. Trimming left V 6 bases short and J 7 bases short, with 7 bases between.